This is a list of T cell receptor beta chains from one sample in a study of blood T cell repertoires in COVID-19. The data were produced by immunoSEQ multiplex PCR, yet TCRdb's version contains in-frame clones alone and is incomplete. The sample shows about 190,000 clones, around 80% of them seen only once. Sequenced: peripheral blood. The receptors were sampled from a human donor in a cohort sampled during active COVID-19. The CDR3 runs from the conserved cysteine through the conserved F or W. Each record gives: V gene, CDR3 protein.

V gene: TRBV3-1/TRBV3-2
CDR3 protein: CASSVWGLPNEQFF

V gene: TRBV6-5
CDR3 protein: CASNRYTGELFF

V gene: TRBV12-3/TRBV12-4
CDR3 protein: CASTAQGSTEAFF

V gene: TRBV5-5
CDR3 protein: CASSRTSSGNEQFF

V gene: TRBV6-5
CDR3 protein: CASTLSDTANQPQHF

V gene: TRBV7-7
CDR3 protein: CASSSSRGGGETQYF

V gene: TRBV2
CDR3 protein: CASSPTSGGAGEQFF

V gene: TRBV19
CDR3 protein: CASSPDSSFSGNTIYF

V gene: TRBV5-6
CDR3 protein: CASSRRLATLYNEQFF

V gene: TRBV6-2/TRBV6-3
CDR3 protein: CASSYYLGRSGDTDTQYF

V gene: TRBV12-3/TRBV12-4
CDR3 protein: CASSFGRNTEAFF

V gene: TRBV11-3
CDR3 protein: CASSSGQAKAFF

V gene: TRBV5-1
CDR3 protein: CASSLVASGSMYGANVLTF

V gene: TRBV19
CDR3 protein: CASRADRLYGYTF

V gene: TRBV10-3
CDR3 protein: CAIRPRDGDSGNTIYF

V gene: TRBV4-1
CDR3 protein: CASSQDRRMNEKLFF

V gene: TRBV4-1
CDR3 protein: CASSQKGLEQFF

V gene: TRBV28
CDR3 protein: CASSLWGPNYEQYF

V gene: TRBV30
CDR3 protein: CAWGAGIGMETQYF

V gene: TRBV7-9
CDR3 protein: CASSRRRDSTNYGYTF

V gene: TRBV28
CDR3 protein: CASSRGTGTEAFF

V gene: TRBV5-4
CDR3 protein: CASSYSGRETQYF

V gene: TRBV19
CDR3 protein: CASNSPGQGGKETQYF

V gene: TRBV5-1
CDR3 protein: CASSFGQDYGYTF

V gene: TRBV28
CDR3 protein: CASSSGTRGYGELFF

V gene: TRBV5-6
CDR3 protein: CASSLRGQGAYGYTF

V gene: TRBV5-5
CDR3 protein: CASSPLVGRAGELFF

V gene: TRBV10-3
CDR3 protein: CAINNRVRRLVSTDTQYF